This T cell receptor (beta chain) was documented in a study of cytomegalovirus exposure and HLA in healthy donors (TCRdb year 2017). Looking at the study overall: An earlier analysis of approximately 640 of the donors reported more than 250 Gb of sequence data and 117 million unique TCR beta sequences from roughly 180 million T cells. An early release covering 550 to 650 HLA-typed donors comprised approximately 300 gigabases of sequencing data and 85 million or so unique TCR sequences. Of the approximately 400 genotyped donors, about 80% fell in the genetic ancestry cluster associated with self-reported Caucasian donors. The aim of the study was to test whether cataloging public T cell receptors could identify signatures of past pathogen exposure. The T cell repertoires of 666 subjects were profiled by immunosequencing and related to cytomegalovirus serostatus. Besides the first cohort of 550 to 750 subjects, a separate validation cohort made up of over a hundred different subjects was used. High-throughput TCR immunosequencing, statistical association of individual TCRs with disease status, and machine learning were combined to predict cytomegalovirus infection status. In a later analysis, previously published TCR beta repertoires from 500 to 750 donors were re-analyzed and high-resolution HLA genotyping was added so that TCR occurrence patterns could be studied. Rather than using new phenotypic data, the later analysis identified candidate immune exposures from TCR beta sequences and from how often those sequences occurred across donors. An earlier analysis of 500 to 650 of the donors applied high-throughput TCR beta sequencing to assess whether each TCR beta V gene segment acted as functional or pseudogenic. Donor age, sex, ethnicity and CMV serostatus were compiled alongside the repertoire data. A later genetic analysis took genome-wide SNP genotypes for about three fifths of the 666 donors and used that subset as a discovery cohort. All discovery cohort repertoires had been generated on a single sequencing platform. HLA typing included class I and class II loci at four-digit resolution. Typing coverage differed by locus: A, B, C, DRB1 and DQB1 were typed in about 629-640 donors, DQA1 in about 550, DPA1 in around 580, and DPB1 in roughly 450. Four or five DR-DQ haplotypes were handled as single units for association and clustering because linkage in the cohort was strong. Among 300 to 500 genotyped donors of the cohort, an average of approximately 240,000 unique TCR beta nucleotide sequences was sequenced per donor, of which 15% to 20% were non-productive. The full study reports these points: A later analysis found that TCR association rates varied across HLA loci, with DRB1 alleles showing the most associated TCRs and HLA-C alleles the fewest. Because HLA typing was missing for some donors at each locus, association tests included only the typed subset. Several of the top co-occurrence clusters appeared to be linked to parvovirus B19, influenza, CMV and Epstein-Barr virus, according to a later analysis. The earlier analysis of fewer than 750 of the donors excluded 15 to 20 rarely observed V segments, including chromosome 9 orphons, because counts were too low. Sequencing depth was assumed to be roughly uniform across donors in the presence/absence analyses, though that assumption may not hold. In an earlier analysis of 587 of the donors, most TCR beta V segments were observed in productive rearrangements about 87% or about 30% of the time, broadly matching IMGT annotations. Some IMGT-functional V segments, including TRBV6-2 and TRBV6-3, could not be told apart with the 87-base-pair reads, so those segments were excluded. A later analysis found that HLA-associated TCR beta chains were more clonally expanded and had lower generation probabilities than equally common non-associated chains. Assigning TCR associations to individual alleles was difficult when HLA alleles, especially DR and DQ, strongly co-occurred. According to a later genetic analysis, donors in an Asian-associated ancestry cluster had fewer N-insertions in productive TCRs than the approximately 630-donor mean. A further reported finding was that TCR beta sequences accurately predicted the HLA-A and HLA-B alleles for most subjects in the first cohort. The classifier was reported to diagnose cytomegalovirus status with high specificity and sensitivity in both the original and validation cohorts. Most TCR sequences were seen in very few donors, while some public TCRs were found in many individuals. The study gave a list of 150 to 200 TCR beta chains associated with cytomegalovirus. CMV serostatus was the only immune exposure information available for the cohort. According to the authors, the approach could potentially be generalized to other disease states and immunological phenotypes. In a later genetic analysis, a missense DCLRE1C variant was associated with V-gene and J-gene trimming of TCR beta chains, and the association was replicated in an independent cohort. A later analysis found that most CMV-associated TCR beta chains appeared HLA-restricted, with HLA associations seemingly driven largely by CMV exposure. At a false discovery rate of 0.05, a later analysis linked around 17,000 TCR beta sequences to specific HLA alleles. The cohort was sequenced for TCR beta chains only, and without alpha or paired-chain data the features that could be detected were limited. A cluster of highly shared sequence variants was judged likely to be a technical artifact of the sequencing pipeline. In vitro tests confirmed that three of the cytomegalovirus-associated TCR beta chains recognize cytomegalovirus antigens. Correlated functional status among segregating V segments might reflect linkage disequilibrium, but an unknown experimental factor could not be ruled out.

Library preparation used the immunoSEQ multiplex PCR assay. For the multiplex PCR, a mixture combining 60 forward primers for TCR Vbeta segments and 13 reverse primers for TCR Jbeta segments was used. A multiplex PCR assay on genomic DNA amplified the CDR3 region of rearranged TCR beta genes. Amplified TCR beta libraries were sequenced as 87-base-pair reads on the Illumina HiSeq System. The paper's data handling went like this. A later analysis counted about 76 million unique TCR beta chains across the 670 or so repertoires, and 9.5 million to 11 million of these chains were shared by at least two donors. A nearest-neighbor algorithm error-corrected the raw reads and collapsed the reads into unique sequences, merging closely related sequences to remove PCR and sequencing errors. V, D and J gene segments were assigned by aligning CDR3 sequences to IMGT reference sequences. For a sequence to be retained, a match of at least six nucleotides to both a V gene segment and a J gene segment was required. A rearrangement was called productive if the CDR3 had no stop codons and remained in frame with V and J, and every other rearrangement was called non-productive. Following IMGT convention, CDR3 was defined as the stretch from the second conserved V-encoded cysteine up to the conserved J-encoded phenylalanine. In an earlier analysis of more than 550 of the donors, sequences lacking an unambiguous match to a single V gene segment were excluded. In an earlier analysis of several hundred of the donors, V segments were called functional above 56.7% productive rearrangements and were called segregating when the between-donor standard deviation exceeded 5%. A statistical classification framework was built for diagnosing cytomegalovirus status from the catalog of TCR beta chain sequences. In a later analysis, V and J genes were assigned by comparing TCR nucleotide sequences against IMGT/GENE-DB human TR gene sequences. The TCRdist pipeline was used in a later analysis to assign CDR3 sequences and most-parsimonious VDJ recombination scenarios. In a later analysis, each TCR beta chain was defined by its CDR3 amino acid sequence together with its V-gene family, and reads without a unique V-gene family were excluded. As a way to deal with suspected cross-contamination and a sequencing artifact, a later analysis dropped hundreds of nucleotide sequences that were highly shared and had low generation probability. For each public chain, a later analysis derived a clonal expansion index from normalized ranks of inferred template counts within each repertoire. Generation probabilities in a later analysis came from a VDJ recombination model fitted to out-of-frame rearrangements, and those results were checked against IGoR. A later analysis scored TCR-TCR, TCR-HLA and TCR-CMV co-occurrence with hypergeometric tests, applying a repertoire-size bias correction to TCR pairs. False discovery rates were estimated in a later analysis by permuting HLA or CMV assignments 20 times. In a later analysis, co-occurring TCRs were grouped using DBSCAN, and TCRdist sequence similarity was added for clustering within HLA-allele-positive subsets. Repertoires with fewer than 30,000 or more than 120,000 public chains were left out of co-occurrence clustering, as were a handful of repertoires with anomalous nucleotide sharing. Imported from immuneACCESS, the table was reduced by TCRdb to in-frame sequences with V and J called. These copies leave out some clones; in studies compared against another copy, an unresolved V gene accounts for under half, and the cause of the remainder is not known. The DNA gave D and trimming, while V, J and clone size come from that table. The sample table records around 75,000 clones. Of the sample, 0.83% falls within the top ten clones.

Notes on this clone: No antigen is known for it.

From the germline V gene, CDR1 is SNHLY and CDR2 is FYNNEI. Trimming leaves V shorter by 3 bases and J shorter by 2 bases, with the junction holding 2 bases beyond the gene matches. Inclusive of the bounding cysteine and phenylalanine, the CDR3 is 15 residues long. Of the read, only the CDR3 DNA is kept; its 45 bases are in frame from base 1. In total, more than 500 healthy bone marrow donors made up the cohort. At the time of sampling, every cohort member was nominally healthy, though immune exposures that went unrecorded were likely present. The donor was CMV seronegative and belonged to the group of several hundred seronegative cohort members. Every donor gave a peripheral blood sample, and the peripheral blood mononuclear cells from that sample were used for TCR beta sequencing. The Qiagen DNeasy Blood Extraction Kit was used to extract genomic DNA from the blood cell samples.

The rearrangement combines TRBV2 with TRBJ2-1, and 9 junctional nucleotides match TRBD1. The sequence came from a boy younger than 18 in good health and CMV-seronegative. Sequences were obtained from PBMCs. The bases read TGTGCCAGCAGTGAGCGGGACAGGGCCTACAATGAGCAGTTCTTC. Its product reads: CASSERDRAYNEQFF.